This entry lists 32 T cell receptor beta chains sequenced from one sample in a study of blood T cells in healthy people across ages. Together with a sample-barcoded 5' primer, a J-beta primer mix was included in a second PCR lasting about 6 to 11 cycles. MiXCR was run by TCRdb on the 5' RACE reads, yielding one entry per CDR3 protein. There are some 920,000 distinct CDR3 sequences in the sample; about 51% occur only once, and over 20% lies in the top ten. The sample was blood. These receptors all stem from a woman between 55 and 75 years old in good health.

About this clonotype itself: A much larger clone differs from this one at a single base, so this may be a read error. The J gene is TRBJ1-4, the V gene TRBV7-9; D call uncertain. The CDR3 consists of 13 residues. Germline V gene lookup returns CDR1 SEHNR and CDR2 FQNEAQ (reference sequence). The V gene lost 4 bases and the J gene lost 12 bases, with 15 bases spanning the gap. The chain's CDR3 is CASSSEKAEELFF. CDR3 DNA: TGTGCCAGCAGCTCTGAGAAGGCCGAAGAACTGTTTTTT.

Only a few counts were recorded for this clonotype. This CDR3 is CSARLLAGGIEQFF. In nucleotides, the CDR3 is TGCAGTGCTAGACTGCTAGCGGGAGGCATTGAGCAGTTCTTC. V gene TRBV20-1 combines with J gene TRBJ2-1; 11 bases agree with TRBD2. V was clipped by 2 bases and J by 9 bases; unmatched bases: 6. This CDR3 contains 14 residues. Germline lookup yields CDR1 DFQATT and CDR2 SNEGSKA (reference sequence).

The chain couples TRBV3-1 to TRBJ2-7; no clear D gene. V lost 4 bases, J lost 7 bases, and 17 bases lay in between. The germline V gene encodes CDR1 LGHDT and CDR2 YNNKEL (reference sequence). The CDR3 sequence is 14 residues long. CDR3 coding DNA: TGTGCCAGCAGCCTAGCAGGAAGGAGCCATGAGCAGTACTTC. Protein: CASSLAGRSHEQYF.

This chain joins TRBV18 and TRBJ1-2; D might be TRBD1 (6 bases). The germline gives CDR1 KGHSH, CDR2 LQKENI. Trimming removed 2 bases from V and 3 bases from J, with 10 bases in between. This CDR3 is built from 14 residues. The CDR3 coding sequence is TGTGCCAGCTCACCAACGGACAGTGACTATGGCTACACCTTC. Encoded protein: CASSPTDSDYGYTF.

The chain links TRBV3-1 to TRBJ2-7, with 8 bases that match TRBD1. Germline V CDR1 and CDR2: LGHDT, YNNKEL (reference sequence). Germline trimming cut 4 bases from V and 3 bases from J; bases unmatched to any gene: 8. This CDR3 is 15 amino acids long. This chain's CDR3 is CASSPGTGSLYEQYF. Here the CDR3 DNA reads TGTGCCAGCAGCCCAGGGACAGGATCCCTCTACGAGCAGTACTTC.

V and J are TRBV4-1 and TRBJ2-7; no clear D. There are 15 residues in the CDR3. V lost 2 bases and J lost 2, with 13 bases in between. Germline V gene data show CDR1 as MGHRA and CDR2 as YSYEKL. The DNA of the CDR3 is TGCGCCAGCAGCCAACTACCCCTAGAAACCTACGAGCAGTACTTC. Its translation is CASSQLPLETYEQYF.

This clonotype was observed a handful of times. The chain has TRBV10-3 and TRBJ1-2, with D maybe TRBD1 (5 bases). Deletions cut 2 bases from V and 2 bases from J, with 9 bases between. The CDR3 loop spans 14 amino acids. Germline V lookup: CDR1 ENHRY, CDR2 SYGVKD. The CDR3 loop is CAISEGQVNYGYTF. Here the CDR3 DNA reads TGTGCCATCAGTGAGGGACAAGTAAACTATGGCTACACCTTC.

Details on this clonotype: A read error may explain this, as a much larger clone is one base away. CDR3 region: CASSSDSLLDEQYF. Written as DNA, the CDR3 is TGTGCCAGCAGCTCCGACAGCCTATTGGACGAGCAGTACTTC. The genes are TRBV7-2 and TRBJ2-7, with D possibly TRBD1 on 5 matching bases. Germline lookup yields CDR1 SGHTA and CDR2 FQGNSA. V shed 4 bases and J shed 5 bases, with 15 bases lying between them. The CDR3 runs to 14 residues.

This chain's CDR3 is CASSYPAPTGWHTSDTQYF. The CDR3 DNA sequence: TGTGCCAGCAGTTACCCGGCCCCGACAGGGTGGCACACATCGGATACGCAGTATTTT. This sequence joins TRBV12-3 or TRBV12-4 and TRBJ2-3, with TRBD1 matching 7 bases. The CDR3 runs to 19 residues. V lost 4 bases to trimming and J lost 6 bases; unmatched junction nucleotides: 22.

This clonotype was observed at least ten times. The CDR3 here is CSVSDRGLDTGELFF. The CDR3, as DNA: TGCAGCGTTTCAGACAGGGGGCTAGACACCGGGGAGCTGTTTTTT. The chain carries TRBV29-1 and TRBJ2-2; TRBD1 matches at 10 bases. Germline V lookup: CDR1 SQVTM, CDR2 ANQGSEA. The CDR3 is 15 residues long. With V trimmed by 5 bases and J by 3 bases, 6 bases remained unmatched.

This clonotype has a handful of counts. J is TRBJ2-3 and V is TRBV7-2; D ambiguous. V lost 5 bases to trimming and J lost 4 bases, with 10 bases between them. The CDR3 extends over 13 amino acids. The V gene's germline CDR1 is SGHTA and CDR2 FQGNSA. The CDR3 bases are TGTGCCAGCAGCACCTCAGGTGCAGATACGCAGTATTTT. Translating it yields CASSTSGADTQYF.

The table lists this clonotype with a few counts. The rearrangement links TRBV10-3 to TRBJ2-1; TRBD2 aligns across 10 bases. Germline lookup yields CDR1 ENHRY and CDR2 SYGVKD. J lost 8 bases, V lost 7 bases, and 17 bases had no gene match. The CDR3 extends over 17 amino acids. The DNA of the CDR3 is TGTGCCATCACGGGTATAGGGGCTAGCGGGAGTTTCGATGAGCAGTTCTTC. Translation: CAITGIGASGSFDEQFF.

CDR3 in DNA: TGTGCCTGGAGCCAAGCCGGGACAAGAAATCAGCCCCAGCATTTT. It yields the protein CAWSQAGTRNQPQHF. The rearrangement joins TRBV30 to TRBJ1-5; tentatively, D is TRBD1 (6 bases). There are 15 residues in the CDR3. V dropped 3 bases and J dropped 4 bases, with 16 bases sitting between them. The V gene's germline CDR1 is GTSNPN and CDR2 SVGIG (reference sequence).

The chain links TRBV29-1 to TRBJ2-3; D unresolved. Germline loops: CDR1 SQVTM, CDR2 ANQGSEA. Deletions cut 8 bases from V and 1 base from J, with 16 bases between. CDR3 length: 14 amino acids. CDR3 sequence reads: CSTNVGSGTDTQYF. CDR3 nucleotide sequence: TGCAGCACGAACGTGGGGTCCGGCACAGATACGCAGTATTTT.

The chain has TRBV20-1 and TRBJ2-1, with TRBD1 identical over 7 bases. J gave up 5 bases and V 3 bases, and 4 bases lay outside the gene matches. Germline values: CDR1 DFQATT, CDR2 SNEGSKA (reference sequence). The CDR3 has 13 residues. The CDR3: CSASGTVHNEQFF. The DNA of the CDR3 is TGCAGTGCTAGCGGGACAGTCCACAATGAGCAGTTCTTC.

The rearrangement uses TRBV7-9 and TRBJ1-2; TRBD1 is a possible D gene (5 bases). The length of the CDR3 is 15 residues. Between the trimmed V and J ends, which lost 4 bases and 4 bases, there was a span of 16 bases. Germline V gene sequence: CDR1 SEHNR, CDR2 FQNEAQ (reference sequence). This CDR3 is CASSSTNQGFYGYTF. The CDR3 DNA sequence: TGTGCCAGCAGCTCCACCAACCAGGGCTTCTATGGCTACACCTTC.

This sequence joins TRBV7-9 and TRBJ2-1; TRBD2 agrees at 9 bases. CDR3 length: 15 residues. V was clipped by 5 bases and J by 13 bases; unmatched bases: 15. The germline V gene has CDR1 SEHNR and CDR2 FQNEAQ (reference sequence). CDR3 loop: CASSLSGSGGETQFF. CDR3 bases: TGTGCCAGCAGCCTTAGCGGGAGTGGGGGAGAGACCCAGTTCTTC.

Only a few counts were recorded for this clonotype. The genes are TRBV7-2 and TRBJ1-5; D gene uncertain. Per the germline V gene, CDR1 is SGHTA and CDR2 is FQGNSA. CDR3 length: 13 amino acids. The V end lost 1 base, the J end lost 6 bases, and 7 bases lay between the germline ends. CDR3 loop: CASSLELSQPQHF. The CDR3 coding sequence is TGTGCCAGCAGCTTAGAGCTTAGTCAGCCCCAGCATTTT.

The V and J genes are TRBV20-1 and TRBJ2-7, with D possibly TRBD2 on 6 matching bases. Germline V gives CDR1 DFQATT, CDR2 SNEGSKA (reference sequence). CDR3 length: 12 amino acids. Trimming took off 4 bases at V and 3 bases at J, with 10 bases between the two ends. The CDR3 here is CSAIGGNYEQYF. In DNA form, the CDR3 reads TGCAGTGCTATCGGGGGAAACTACGAGCAGTACTTC.

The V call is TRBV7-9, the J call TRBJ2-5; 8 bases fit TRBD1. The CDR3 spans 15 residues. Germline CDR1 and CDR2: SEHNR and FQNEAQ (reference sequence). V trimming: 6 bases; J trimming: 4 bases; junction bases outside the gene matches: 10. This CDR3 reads CASRLKQGGGETQYF. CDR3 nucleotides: TGTGCCAGCAGGCTAAAACAGGGGGGCGGAGAGACCCAGTACTTC.

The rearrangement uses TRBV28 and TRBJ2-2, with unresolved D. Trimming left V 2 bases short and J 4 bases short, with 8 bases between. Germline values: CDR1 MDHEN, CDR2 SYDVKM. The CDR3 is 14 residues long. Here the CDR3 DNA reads TGTGCCAGCAGTTTAAGCCGGTCCACCGGGGAGCTGTTTTTT. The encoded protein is CASSLSRSTGELFF.

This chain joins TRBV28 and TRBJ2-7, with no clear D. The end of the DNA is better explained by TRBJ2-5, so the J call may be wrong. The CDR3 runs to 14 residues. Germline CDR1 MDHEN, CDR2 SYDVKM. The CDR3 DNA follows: TGTGCCAGCAGCCTAATCACTGCCCCAGAGACCCAGTACTTC. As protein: CASSLITAPETQYF.

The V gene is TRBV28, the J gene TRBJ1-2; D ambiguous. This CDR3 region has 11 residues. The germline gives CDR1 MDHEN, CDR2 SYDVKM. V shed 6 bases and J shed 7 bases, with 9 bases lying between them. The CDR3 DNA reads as TGTGCCAGCAGCCCTCACAGTGGCTACACCTTC. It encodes CASSPHSGYTF.

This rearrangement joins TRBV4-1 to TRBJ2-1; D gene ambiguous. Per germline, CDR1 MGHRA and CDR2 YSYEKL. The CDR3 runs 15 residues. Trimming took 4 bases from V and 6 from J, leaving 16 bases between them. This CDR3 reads CASSPTEVGRNEQFF. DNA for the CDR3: TGCGCCAGCAGCCCCACAGAGGTTGGGCGCAATGAGCAGTTCTTC.

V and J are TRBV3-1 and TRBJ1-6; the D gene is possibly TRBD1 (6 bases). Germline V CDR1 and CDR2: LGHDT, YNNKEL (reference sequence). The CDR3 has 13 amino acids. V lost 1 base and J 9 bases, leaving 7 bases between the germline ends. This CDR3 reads CASSQADSSPLHF. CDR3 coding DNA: TGTGCCAGCAGCCAAGCGGACAGTTCACCCCTCCACTTT.

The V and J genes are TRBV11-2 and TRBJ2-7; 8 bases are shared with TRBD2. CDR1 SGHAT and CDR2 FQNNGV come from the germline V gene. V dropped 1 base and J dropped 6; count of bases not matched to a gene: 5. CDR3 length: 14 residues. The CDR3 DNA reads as TGTGCCAGCAGCTTAGGGATTAGCGGGACCGAGCAGTACTTC. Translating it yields CASSLGISGTEQYF.

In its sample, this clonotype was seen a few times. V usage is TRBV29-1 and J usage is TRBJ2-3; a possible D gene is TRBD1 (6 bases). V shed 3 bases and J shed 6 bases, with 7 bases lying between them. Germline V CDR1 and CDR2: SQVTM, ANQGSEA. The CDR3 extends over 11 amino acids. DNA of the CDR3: TGCAGCGTTGATGGGGGCGATACGCAGTATTTT. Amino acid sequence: CSVDGGDTQYF.

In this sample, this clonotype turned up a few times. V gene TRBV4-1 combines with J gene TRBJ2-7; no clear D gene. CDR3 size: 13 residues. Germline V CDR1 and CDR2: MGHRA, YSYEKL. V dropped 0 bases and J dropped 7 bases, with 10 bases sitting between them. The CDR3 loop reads CASSQDPFREQYF. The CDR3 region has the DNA TGCGCCAGCAGCCAAGATCCGTTCAGGGAGCAGTACTTC.

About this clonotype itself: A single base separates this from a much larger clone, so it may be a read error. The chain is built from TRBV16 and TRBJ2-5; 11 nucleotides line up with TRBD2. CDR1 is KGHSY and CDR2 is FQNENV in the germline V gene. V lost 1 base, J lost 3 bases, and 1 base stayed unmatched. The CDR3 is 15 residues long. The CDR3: CASSQWGLAEETQYF. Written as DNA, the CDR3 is TGTGCCAGCAGCCAATGGGGACTAGCGGAAGAGACCCAGTACTTC.

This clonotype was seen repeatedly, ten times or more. Written as DNA, the CDR3 is TGTGCCAGCAGCTTAGGGACTAGCGGGAGCGCAGGGTACAATGAGCAGTTCTTC. It codes for CASSLGTSGSAGYNEQFF. V is TRBV7-9 and J is TRBJ2-1; 13 nucleotides align to TRBD2. This CDR3 region has 18 residues. J gave up 4 bases and V 1 base, and 7 bases lay outside the gene matches. Germline assignment: CDR1 SEHNR and CDR2 FQNEAQ (reference sequence).

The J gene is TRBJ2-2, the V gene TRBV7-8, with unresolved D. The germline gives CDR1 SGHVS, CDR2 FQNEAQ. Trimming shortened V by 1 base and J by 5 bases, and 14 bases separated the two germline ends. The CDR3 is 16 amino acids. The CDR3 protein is CASSLVRSIVTGELFF. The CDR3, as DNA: TGTGCCAGCAGCTTAGTTAGGAGTATTGTAACCGGGGAGCTGTTTTTT.

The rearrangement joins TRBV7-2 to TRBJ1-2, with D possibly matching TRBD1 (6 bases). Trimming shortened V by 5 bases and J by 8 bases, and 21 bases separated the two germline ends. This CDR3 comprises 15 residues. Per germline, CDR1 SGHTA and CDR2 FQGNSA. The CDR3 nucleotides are TGTGCCAGCAGCCAAGACGCGGGACATTCGGGAGGCTACACCTTC. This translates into CASSQDAGHSGGYTF.